A single sample is the source of the 32 T cell receptor beta chains below, sequenced in a study of blood T cells in healthy people across ages. The use of a sample-barcoded 5' primer and a J-beta primer mix characterized a second PCR of about 7 to 12 cycles. TCRdb recomputed calls from the 5' RACE reads with MiXCR, one row per CDR3 protein. This sample has more than 700,000 distinct CDR3 sequences, with around 50% found just once. Input material: blood. These receptors were collected from a man aged 80 or over in good health.

CDR3 residues: CASSYSAGAGLDTQYF. The CDR3 coding sequence is TGTGCCAGCAGTTACTCCGCTGGAGCGGGGTTAGATACGCAGTATTTT. The chain is built from TRBV6-6 and TRBJ2-3, with 7 nucleotides matching TRBD2. CDR1 is MNHNY, CDR2 SVGAGI, per germline (reference sequence). This CDR3 contains 16 residues. V dropped 0 bases and J dropped 5; count of bases not matched to a gene: 8.

The CDR3 sequence is CASSSPSGWSSYNEQFF. CDR3 sequence (DNA): TGTGCCAGCAGTTCACCAAGCGGGTGGAGCTCCTACAATGAGCAGTTCTTC. V usage is TRBV28 and J usage is TRBJ2-1, with D maybe TRBD2 (6 bases). This CDR3 has 17 amino acids. Trimming took 4 bases from V and 0 from J, leaving 16 bases between them. CDR1 and CDR2 from the germline V gene are MDHEN and SYDVKM.

The chain joins TRBV11-2 to TRBJ2-1; D is unclear. This CDR3 has 12 amino acids. V was cut by 4 bases and J by 4 bases, with 5 bases left in between. CDR1 and CDR2 from the germline V gene are SGHAT and FQNNGV. The CDR3 DNA reads TGTGCCAGCAGCTCCTGGTACAATGAGCAGTTCTTC. Residues: CASSSWYNEQFF.

The gene calls are TRBV10-3 and TRBJ1-6, with TRBD1 matching 9 bases. This CDR3 region has 14 residues. The V segment lost 4 bases and the J segment 6 bases; nucleotides outside the gene matches: 1. CDR1 ENHRY and CDR2 SYGVKD come from the germline V gene. The CDR3 reads CAISGTGANSPLHF. The CDR3 DNA reads as TGTGCCATCAGTGGGACAGGGGCTAATTCACCCCTCCACTTT.

The rearrangement joins TRBV2 to TRBJ2-3; perhaps TRBD2 as D (5 bases). Per the germline V gene, CDR1 is SNHLY and CDR2 is FYNNEI. The ends were cut back, 3 bases at V and 0 bases at J, with 13 bases in the middle. CDR3 length equals 16 residues. The CDR3 region has the DNA TGTGCCAGCAGTGACCGGAGGAGACCCAGCACAGATACGCAGTATTTT. Residues: CASSDRRRPSTDTQYF.

The rearrangement links TRBV7-2 to TRBJ2-2; D possibly corresponds to TRBD1 (5 bases). This CDR3 region has 18 residues. Per germline, CDR1 SGHTA and CDR2 FQGNSA. V was trimmed by 2 bases and J by 8 bases, leaving 24 bases between them. This CDR3 is CASSLQIKGFSGAGELFF. CDR3 DNA: TGTGCCAGCAGCTTACAAATAAAGGGATTTTCTGGGGCTGGGGAGCTGTTTTTT.

The chain joins TRBV30 to TRBJ2-1; no firm D call. Germline CDR1 GTSNPN, CDR2 SVGIG (reference sequence). Trimming removed 0 bases from V and 7 bases from J, with 10 bases in between. The CDR3 extends over 13 amino acids. CDR3 sequence reads: CAWSVLHGNEQFF. The DNA for the CDR3 is TGTGCCTGGAGTGTGCTGCACGGGAATGAGCAGTTCTTC. Full variable domain (missing parts from reference TRBV30 and TRBJ2-1): SQTIHQWPATLVQPVGSPLSLECTVEGTSNPNLYWYRQAAGRGLQLLFYSVGIGQISSEVPQNLSASRPQDRQFILSSKKLLLSDSGFYLCAWSVLHGNEQFFGPGTRLTVL.

This chain connects TRBV5-5 to TRBJ2-5; possible D gene TRBD1, 6 bases. V lost 7 bases, J lost 11 bases, and 15 bases lay in between. Germline assignment: CDR1 SGHKS and CDR2 YYEKEE (reference sequence). The CDR3 covers 11 residues. The CDR3 region has the DNA TGTGCCAGCCCCAGAGGGGGTGAGCAGTACTTC. It yields the protein CASPRGGEQYF.

This chain links TRBV7-8 with TRBJ2-5; D is unclear. The J call may be incorrect, as the DNA end agrees better with TRBJ2-7. Germline CDR1 is SGHVS and CDR2 is FQNEAQ. The CDR3 loop spans 16 amino acids. The CDR3 here is CASSLMQGAVSYEQYF. CDR3 coding DNA: TGTGCCAGCAGCTTAATGCAAGGCGCGGTCTCCTACGAGCAGTACTTC.

This clonotype appeared a few times. The gene calls are TRBV28 and TRBJ1-2, with D possibly TRBD1 on 6 matching bases. The CDR3 is 12 amino acids. Germline loops: CDR1 MDHEN, CDR2 SYDVKM. Trimming cost V 6 bases and J 7 bases, with 12 bases left between them. The CDR3 region is CASRIQGAGYTF. CDR3 nucleotides: TGTGCCAGCAGGATACAGGGCGCTGGCTACACCTTC.

This clonotype was observed once. The rearrangement joins TRBV12-3 or TRBV12-4 to TRBJ2-1; 9 nucleotides match TRBD2. CDR3 length equals 17 residues. Trimming cost V 5 bases and J 0 bases; bases outside gene matches: 8. The chain's CDR3 is CASSGLARGRSYNEQFF. The CDR3 region has the DNA TGTGCCAGCAGTGGACTAGCGAGAGGCCGCTCCTACAATGAGCAGTTCTTC.

The table lists this clonotype with many counts. V and J are TRBV9 and TRBJ2-3; 9 bases fit TRBD2. V was pared by 2 bases and J by 0 bases, with 1 base of the junction left unmatched. Germline lookup yields CDR1 SGDLS and CDR2 YYNGEE. The CDR3 has 15 amino acids. The CDR3 sequence is CASSVTSGSTDTQYF. DNA of the CDR3: TGTGCCAGCAGCGTGACTAGCGGTAGCACAGATACGCAGTATTTT. Combining the CDR3 with reference TRBV9 and TRBJ2-3 gives the whole variable domain DSGVTQTPKHLITATGQRVTLRCSPRSGDLSVYWYQQSLDQGLQFLIQYYNGEERAKGNILERFSAQQFPDLHSELNLSSLELGDSALYFCASSVTSGSTDTQYFGPGTRLTVL.

The chain uses TRBV5-4 and TRBJ2-1; 8 bases fit TRBD1. The CDR3 has 16 residues. The V gene's germline CDR1 is SGHNT and CDR2 YYREEE (reference sequence). After removal of 0 bases from V and 3 bases from J, the junction contained 5 bases not matched to a gene. CDR3 nucleotide sequence: TGTGCCAGCAGCTTGGGCGGGACAGGAGACTACAATGAGCAGTTCTTC. It encodes CASSLGGTGDYNEQFF.

This clonotype has just a few counts. CDR3 nucleotides: TGTGCCAGCAGGGAAGGTGGGACCCAGTACTTC. Amino acids: CASREGGTQYF. The rearrangement joins TRBV12-3 or TRBV12-4 to TRBJ2-5, with no clear D. The CDR3 is 11 amino acids. Trimming took 6 bases from V and 7 from J, leaving 9 bases between them.

Concerning this clonotype: The junction differs from germline at one of its ends, possibly a read error. The J gene is TRBJ1-2, the V gene TRBV10-3, with 8 bases fitting TRBD1. This CDR3 is built from 13 residues. Germline V gives CDR1 ENHRY, CDR2 SYGVKD. The CDR3 here is CASRAGGADGCTF. The DNA for the CDR3 is TGTGCCTCCCGGGCAGGGGGCGCGGATGGCTGCACCTTC.

The chain has TRBV10-3 and TRBJ1-4; the D gene is possibly TRBD1 (5 bases). V lost 4 bases and J 6 bases, leaving 6 bases between the germline ends. The germline CDR1 and CDR2 sequences are ENHRY and SYGVKD. CDR3 length: 12 residues. CDR3 residues: CAISVGDEKLFF. The CDR3 DNA reads TGTGCCATCAGTGTGGGGGATGAAAAACTGTTTTTT.

This rearrangement joins TRBV13 to TRBJ2-7; no firm D call. The CDR3 consists of 13 residues. Germline CDR1 reads PRHDT; CDR2 reads FYEKMQ (reference sequence). Trimming removed 4 bases from V and 2 bases from J, with 9 bases in between. In DNA, the CDR3 is TGTGCCAGCAGCTCTAATCCCACCTACGAGCAGTACTTC. Its translation is CASSSNPTYEQYF.

The chain links TRBV10-1 to TRBJ2-3, with 7 bases lining up with TRBD1. The CDR3 extends over 15 amino acids. Trimming at V came to 3 bases and at J to 2 bases, leaving 5 bases not matched to a gene. Per germline, CDR1 WNHNN and CDR2 SYGVQD (reference sequence). Here the CDR3 reads CASSDGTVDTDTQYF. The CDR3 coding sequence is TGCGCCAGCAGTGACGGGACAGTGGACACAGATACGCAGTATTTT.

This clonotype occurred many times. One end of the junction is discordant with germline, which a read error may explain. The chain links TRBV5-1 to TRBJ2-1; D gene unclear. The CDR3 is 14 residues long. The germline gives CDR1 SGHRS, CDR2 YFSETQ. CDR3 amino acids: CASSLGGSYNEQFF. The DNA for the CDR3 is TGTGCCAGCAGTTTAGGCGGTAGCTACAATGAGCAGTTCTTC. The entire variable domain, with the rest obtained from reference TRBV5-1 and TRBJ2-1, is as follows: KAGVTQTPRYLIKTRGQQVTLSCSPISGHRSVSWYQQTPGQGLQFLFEYFSETQRNKGNFPGRFSGRQFSNSRSEMNVSTLELGDSALYLCASSLGGSYNEQFFGPGTRLTVL.

V gene TRBV7-9 combines with J gene TRBJ2-5, with 8 bases matching TRBD2. Trimming at V came to 5 bases and at J to 12 bases, leaving 14 bases not matched to a gene. CDR1 SEHNR and CDR2 FQNEAQ come from the germline V gene (reference sequence). The CDR3 loop spans 14 amino acids. CDR3 amino acids: CASSPQFGLAGEYF. CDR3 bases: TGTGCCAGCAGCCCCCAGTTTGGGCTAGCGGGCGAGTACTTC.

This chain uses TRBV18 with TRBJ2-1; TRBD1 might be the D (6 bases). CDR1 is KGHSH, CDR2 LQKENI, per germline. The V end was cut by 3 bases, the J end by 3 bases, with 12 bases between. The CDR3 is 15 amino acids. CDR3 residues: CASSPNRENYNEQFF. Here the CDR3 DNA reads TGTGCCAGCTCACCGAACAGGGAAAACTACAATGAGCAGTTCTTC.

CDR3 bases: TGTGCCAGTTGGTCCAGGTTTGAAGATACGCAGTATTTT. It codes for CASWSRFEDTQYF. V usage is TRBV19 and J usage is TRBJ2-3; no definite D call. The CDR3 runs to 13 residues. V shed 8 bases and J shed 5 bases, with 14 bases lying between them. Germline CDR1 reads LNHDA; CDR2 reads SQIVND (reference sequence).

A few counts support this clonotype. The chain links TRBV15 to TRBJ2-7; 10 nucleotides match TRBD2. The V segment lost 1 base and the J segment 3 bases; nucleotides outside the gene matches: 3. This CDR3 has 15 amino acids. The germline V gene has CDR1 LNHNV and CDR2 YYDKDF (reference sequence). The CDR3 is CATSRVLAGNYEQYF. CDR3 in DNA: TGTGCCACCAGCAGAGTACTAGCGGGAAACTACGAGCAGTACTTC.

In this sample, this clonotype turned up a few times. The chain is built from TRBV12-3 or TRBV12-4 and TRBJ2-1; 11 bases fit TRBD1. With 1 base clipped from V and 3 bases from J, the junction kept 2 bases outside the gene matches. The CDR3 extends over 16 amino acids. The CDR3 nucleotides read TGTGCCAGCAGTTTAGGGGGACAGGGGGACTACAATGAGCAGTTCTTC. It codes for CASSLGGQGDYNEQFF.

Comments on this clonotype: Just one base apart from a much larger clone, this may be a read error. The chain combines TRBV29-1 with TRBJ2-4; TRBD2 matches at 8 bases. The closer fit of TRBJ2-7 to the DNA end suggests the J call may be wrong. This CDR3 is 14 amino acids long. Germline assignment: CDR1 SQVTM and CDR2 ANQGSEA. The CDR3 here is CSAYGSGTSDEQYF. CDR3 bases: TGCAGCGCCTACGGATCCGGGACTAGTGACGAGCAGTACTTC.

In its sample, this clonotype was seen a few times. V usage is TRBV4-3 and J usage is TRBJ1-1; no clear D. This CDR3 contains 14 residues. V gave up 3 bases and J gave up 1 base, with 9 bases separating them. Germline V lookup: CDR1 LGHNA, CDR2 YSLEER. The CDR3 loop is CASSQSRGNTEAFF. The CDR3 DNA is TGCGCCAGCAGCCAGTCCCGGGGGAACACTGAAGCTTTCTTT.

This chain uses TRBV29-1 with TRBJ2-5, with a possible D match to TRBD1 (6 bases). The J call may be incorrect, as the DNA end agrees better with TRBJ2-7. The CDR3 contains 15 residues. Germline-derived CDR1 and CDR2 are SQVTM and ANQGSEA. CDR3 in amino acids: CSVEESFGGGYEQYF. The CDR3 nucleotides are TGCAGCGTTGAAGAGTCCTTTGGGGGCGGGTACGAGCAGTACTTC.

The chain joins TRBV9 to TRBJ2-7, with 8 bases identical to TRBD1. The better agreement between TRBJ2-5 and the DNA end casts doubt on the J call. CDR1 SGDLS and CDR2 YYNGEE come from the germline V gene. There are 14 residues in the CDR3. The CDR3 protein is CASSETGAFETQYF. The DNA for the CDR3 is TGTGCCAGCAGCGAGACAGGGGCGTTTGAGACCCAGTACTTC.

This clonotype was seen a handful of times. The chain joins TRBV3-1 to TRBJ2-7, with TRBD2 identical over 14 bases. This CDR3 is built from 16 residues. The ends lost 1 base at V and 10 bases at J; junction bases unmatched: 9. Germline V gene sequence: CDR1 LGHDT, CDR2 YNNKEL (reference sequence). CDR3 nucleotide sequence: TGTGCCAGCAGCCAAGTTCCCGGACTAGCGGGAGGAACCCAGTACTTC. This sequence encodes CASSQVPGLAGGTQYF.

This chain uses TRBV6-5 with TRBJ1-2, with TRBD1 matching 8 bases. Germline V lookup: CDR1 MNHEY, CDR2 SVGAGI. The CDR3 loop spans 13 amino acids. V was clipped by 2 bases and J by 6 bases; unmatched bases: 2. CDR3 sequence reads: CASSYLTGDGYTF. The DNA of the CDR3 is TGTGCCAGCAGTTACCTGACAGGGGATGGCTACACCTTC.

The V gene is TRBV5-1, the J gene TRBJ2-5; TRBD1 is a possible D gene (6 bases). In germline, CDR1 is SGHRS, CDR2 YFSETQ. CDR3 length: 15 amino acids. V lost 0 bases, J lost 0 bases, and 9 bases lay in between. The CDR3 sequence: CASSLVQGYQETQYF. Here the CDR3 DNA reads TGCGCCAGCAGCTTGGTGCAGGGGTACCAAGAGACCCAGTACTTC.

This sequence joins TRBV5-1 and TRBJ2-1; 10 bases are shared with TRBD2. The CDR3 has 15 amino acids. CDR1 is SGHRS and CDR2 is YFSETQ in the germline V gene. J was trimmed by 6 bases and V by 6 bases; bases with no gene match: 9. The CDR3 coding sequence is TGCGCCAGCACCACTGACAGCGGGAGGGCCAATGAGCAGTTCTTC. It encodes CASTTDSGRANEQFF.